The next 24 T cell receptor beta chains were all read from a single sample in a study of T cell repertoires in cytomegalovirus infection. TCRdb re-derived calls from the reads in MiXCR, one entry per CDR3 protein. The table records approximately 630,000 distinct CDR3 sequences, 20% to 25% of them present only once. Sequencing was carried out using CD8+ T cells from PBMCs. The receptor set was obtained from a human donor in good health (CMV status not recorded). Some clones in this sample may be carry-over from other donors' samples.

The chain couples TRBV5-1 to TRBJ2-7; 11 bases match TRBD1. The CDR3 totals 14 residues. Germline CDR1 SGHRS, CDR2 YFSETQ. J was trimmed by 5 bases and V by 4 bases; bases with no gene match: 5. The CDR3 coding sequence is TGCGCCAGCAGCGTGGGACAGGGGGTCGACGAGCAGTACTTC. It codes for CASSVGQGVDEQYF.

V and J are TRBV7-9 and TRBJ2-7, with D possibly being TRBD1 (6 bases). There are 14 residues in the CDR3. From germline, CDR1 is SEHNR and CDR2 FQNEAQ (reference sequence). V was trimmed by 2 bases and J by 5 bases, leaving 13 bases between them. The CDR3 loop is CASSLPDSWDEQYF. The CDR3 DNA sequence: TGTGCCAGCAGCTTACCGGACAGTTGGGACGAGCAGTACTTC.

This clonotype has only a few counts. The chain has TRBV13 and TRBJ2-1; 9 positions agree with TRBD1. CDR3 size: 14 residues. Germline V gene lookup returns CDR1 PRHDT and CDR2 FYEKMQ (reference sequence). The V segment lost 6 bases and the J segment 6 bases; nucleotides outside the gene matches: 6. CDR3 in amino acids: CASSTGTGSNEQFF. In DNA, the CDR3 is TGTGCCAGCAGTACCGGGACAGGGTCCAATGAGCAGTTCTTC.

The chain recombines TRBV29-1 with TRBJ1-2, with D tentatively TRBD1 (5 bases). This CDR3 comprises 12 residues. The V gene's germline CDR1 is SQVTM and CDR2 ANQGSEA. Trimming stripped 4 bases from V and 7 bases from J, with 13 bases between. CDR3 DNA: TGCAGCGTTGTGGGGGAGCCTGCTGGCTACACCTTC. It encodes CSVVGEPAGYTF.

The gene calls are TRBV2 and TRBJ2-7; maybe TRBD1 (6 bases). CDR1 is SNHLY, CDR2 FYNNEI, per germline. The length of the CDR3 is 13 residues. Trimming took off 3 bases at V and 4 bases at J, with 10 bases between the two ends. The CDR3 nucleotides are TGTGCCAGCAGTGATACTAGGGGGTACGAGCAGTACGTC. The encoded protein is CASSDTRGYEQYV.

The chain couples TRBV28 to TRBJ2-5, with D possibly TRBD2 on 6 matching bases. Germline V lookup: CDR1 MDHEN, CDR2 SYDVKM. Trimming cost V 5 bases and J 5 bases, with 18 bases left between them. The CDR3 spans 15 residues. CDR3 nucleotide sequence: TGTGCCAGCAGTCGTATACTAGCACGGGACGAGACCCAGTACTTC. As protein: CASSRILARDETQYF.

The table lists this clonotype with a few counts. The chain links TRBV6-2 or TRBV6-3 to TRBJ2-1, with 10 bases lining up with TRBD2. The CDR3 sequence is 16 residues long. The V and J ends lost 7 bases and 3 bases, in that order; junction bases with no gene match: 9. Germline assignment: CDR1 MNHEY and CDR2 SVGEGT. The DNA for the CDR3 is TGTGCCAGCACCCATGAGCAGCGGGGGGGCTACAATGAGCAGTTCTTC. Its translation: CASTHEQRGGYNEQFF.

This clonotype was detected only a few times. The rearrangement uses TRBV12-3 or TRBV12-4 and TRBJ2-1, with D possibly matching TRBD1 (6 bases). There are 15 residues in the CDR3. V lost 8 bases to trimming and J lost 2 bases, with 16 bases between them. CDR3 sequence (DNA): TGTGCCAGCTCATCAGGGGCAGGCACCTACAATGAGCAGTTCTTC. It specifies CASSSGAGTYNEQFF.

The chain employs TRBV20-1 and TRBJ1-1; D remains unclear. The CDR3 spans 10 residues. Trimming left V 3 bases short and J 7 bases short, with 6 bases between. Germline V gene data show CDR1 as DFQATT and CDR2 as SNEGSKA (reference sequence). The CDR3 nucleotides are TGCAGTGCTAGCCCATTTGAAGCTTTCTTT. It encodes CSASPFEAFF.

V gene TRBV7-8 combines with J gene TRBJ2-5; 7 nucleotides match TRBD2. This CDR3 has 16 amino acids. The V gene's germline CDR1 is SGHVS and CDR2 FQNEAQ. V was clipped by 5 bases and J by 4 bases; unmatched bases: 13. CDR3 residues: CASSLPLREGGETQYF. For the CDR3, the DNA is TGTGCCAGCAGCCTACCCCTTAGGGAGGGAGGAGAGACCCAGTACTTC.

Worth noting for this clonotype: This may stem from a read error, because a much larger clone lies one nucleotide away. The CDR3 DNA is TGTGCCAGCAGCTTTGCCGGGGGCACTATAAGTGAGCAGTACTTC. It yields the protein CASSFAGGTISEQYF. This chain links TRBV7-6 with TRBJ2-7, with D tentatively TRBD1 or TRBD2 (6 bases each). Looked up from germline, CDR1 is SGHVS and CDR2 is FNYEAQ. The CDR3 runs to 15 residues. V was trimmed by 3 bases and J by 7 bases, leaving 19 bases between them.

This clonotype appeared a few times. J is TRBJ2-2 and V is TRBV2, with 7 bases lining up with TRBD1. V shed 5 bases, J shed 2 bases, and the junction held 5 bases outside the gene matches. Germline assignment: CDR1 SNHLY and CDR2 FYNNEI. The CDR3 is 15 amino acids. CDR3 sequence (DNA): TGTGCCAGCAGTCAGACAGGGCTCAACACCGGGGAGCTGTTTTTT. Translated: CASSQTGLNTGELFF.

The J gene is TRBJ2-1, the V gene TRBV20-1; D might be TRBD1 (5 bases). This CDR3 has 15 residues. V shed 2 bases and J shed 6 bases, with 17 bases lying between them. The germline V gene has CDR1 DFQATT and CDR2 SNEGSKA (reference sequence). CDR3 sequence: CSARTTKIQGNEQFF. The DNA for the CDR3 is TGCAGTGCTAGAACTACCAAAATCCAGGGCAATGAGCAGTTCTTC.

This sequence joins TRBV15 and TRBJ2-3; 13 bases are shared with TRBD2. This CDR3 is built from 14 residues. Germline V lookup: CDR1 LNHNV, CDR2 YYDKDF (reference sequence). Trimming took 6 bases from V and 9 from J; bases not matched to a gene: 6. CDR3 loop: CATRPGLAGPTQYF. The CDR3 nucleotides read TGTGCCACCAGACCGGGACTAGCGGGGCCGACGCAGTATTTT.

This clonotype was detected a few times. The gene calls are TRBV20-1 and TRBJ1-1, with unresolved D. V lost 0 bases to trimming and J lost 0 bases, with 11 bases between them. This CDR3 spans 15 amino acids. Germline V gene sequence: CDR1 DFQATT, CDR2 SNEGSKA (reference sequence). The CDR3 coding sequence is TGCAGTGCTAGAGATTGGGAGAGTATGAACACTGAAGCTTTCTTT. This encodes CSARDWESMNTEAFF.

The chain links TRBV15 to TRBJ1-2; weak D call: TRBD1 (6 bases). The germline V and J ends were trimmed by 6 bases and 10 bases, with 12 bases remaining between them. The germline V gene encodes CDR1 LNHNV and CDR2 YYDKDF (reference sequence). CDR3 length: 11 residues. The CDR3 DNA sequence: TGTGCCACCAGGACAGGAACGGACTACACCTTC. It codes for CATRTGTDYTF. The full variable domain, rest sourced from reference TRBV15 and TRBJ1-2, is DAMVIQNPRYQVTQFGKPVTLSCSQTLNHNVMYWYQQKSSQAPKLLFHYYDKDFNNEADTPDNFQSRRPNTSFCFLDIRSPGLGDTAMYLCATRTGTDYTFGSGTRLTVV.

Ten or more counts support this clonotype. The J gene is TRBJ2-7, the V gene TRBV7-2; 8 positions match TRBD1. CDR1 is SGHTA, CDR2 FQGNSA, per germline. The CDR3 runs to 14 residues. Trimming cost V 5 bases and J 5 bases; bases outside gene matches: 8. DNA of the CDR3: TGTGCCAGCAGCCGAGGACAGGGAAGCAACGAGCAGTACGTC. Its translation is CASSRGQGSNEQYV.

With regard to this clonotype: Just one base apart from a much larger clone, this may be a read error. The J gene is TRBJ1-2, the V gene TRBV6-6, with D unresolved. The CDR3 consists of 12 residues. CDR1 MNHNY and CDR2 SVGAGI come from the germline V gene (reference sequence). The CDR3 sequence is CSSSYSIVVEDF. CDR3 sequence (DNA): TGTTCCAGCAGTTACTCGATTGTTGTGGAAGACTTC.

A few counts support this clonotype. This chain links TRBV7-2 with TRBJ2-7; possibly TRBD1 for D (6 bases). Trimming took off 1 base at V and 4 bases at J, with 17 bases between the two ends. Germline CDR1 is SGHTA and CDR2 is FQGNSA. The CDR3 covers 16 residues. CDR3 sequence: CASSLEGEGPIYEQYV. Here the CDR3 DNA reads TGTGCCAGCAGCTTAGAGGGGGAAGGCCCTATTTACGAGCAGTACGTC.

This clonotype was picked up a small number of times. The chain carries TRBV19 and TRBJ2-1; D is perhaps TRBD1 (6 bases). The CDR3 totals 16 residues. Germline lookup yields CDR1 LNHDA and CDR2 SQIVND (reference sequence). V was clipped by 3 bases and J by 1 base, with 13 bases between them. The chain's CDR3 is CASSIGARGSYNEQFF. The DNA for the CDR3 is TGTGCCAGTAGTATCGGGGCCAGGGGATCCTACAATGAGCAGTTCTTC.

The CDR3 sequence is CSALDGYTEAFF. CDR3 bases: TGCAGTGCTCTGGACGGATACACTGAAGCTTTCTTT. V is TRBV20-1 and J is TRBJ1-1; D gene ambiguous. CDR1 DFQATT and CDR2 SNEGSKA come from the germline V gene (reference sequence). The CDR3 sequence is 12 residues long. The germline V and J ends were trimmed by 5 bases and 3 bases, with 10 bases remaining between them.

This clonotype has a handful of counts. V usage is TRBV5-6 and J usage is TRBJ2-5; TRBD1 matches 7 bases. There are 17 residues in the CDR3. The germline V gene has CDR1 SGHDT and CDR2 YYEEEE. V trimming: 0 bases; J trimming: 4 bases; junction bases outside the gene matches: 12. CDR3 in amino acids: CASSLAVDRALLETQYF. CDR3 DNA sequence: TGTGCCAGCAGCTTGGCCGTCGACAGGGCACTACTAGAGACCCAGTACTTC.

This clonotype was counted between two and nine times. The V gene is TRBV5-1, the J gene TRBJ2-7; 9 bases match TRBD1. V shed 3 bases and J 3 bases; nucleotides not matched to a gene: 7. CDR3 length: 15 residues. CDR1 is SGHRS, CDR2 YFSETQ, per germline. The CDR3 nucleotides are TGCGCCAGCAGCTGGGGGACAGGGACTGACTACGAGCAGTACTTC. Residues: CASSWGTGTDYEQYF.

In this sample, this clonotype turned up many times. The chain combines TRBV28 with TRBJ1-5; D might be TRBD1 (5 bases). V lost 7 bases, J lost 6 bases, and 19 bases lay in between. The germline V gene has CDR1 MDHEN and CDR2 SYDVKM. The CDR3 spans 15 residues. CDR3 amino acids: CASTLEGVGGQPQHF. The CDR3 DNA sequence: TGTGCCAGCACCTTAGAAGGGGTAGGTGGTCAGCCCCAGCATTTT.